The rows below give T cell receptor beta chains drawn from one sample of a study of blood T cell repertoires in COVID-19. The protocol was immunoSEQ multiplex PCR, while the TCRdb copy is restricted to in-frame clones and leaves out a portion. The sample records more than 300,000 clones, around 87% being singletons. The sequenced sample consisted of peripheral blood. These receptors were collected from a woman in her twenties or thirties with COVID-19, enrolled during active disease. Each CDR3 is given with its conserved first and last residue. D genes are given only for firm matches. Clone size is shown for a subset of rows, as once, few, many or a class of expanded clone.

cdr3_length j_call d_call v_call clone_size cdr3_nt cdr3_aa
15 TRBJ2-3 TRBD2 TRBV16 once TGTGCCAGCAGCATTAGCGGGAGTAGCACAGATACGCAGTATTTT CASSISGSSTDTQYF
13 TRBJ2-7 . TRBV30 . TGTGCCTGGAGGGCGCGGGACCGCTACGAGCAGTACTTC CAWRARDRYEQYF
13 TRBJ2-2 TRBD1 TRBV30 . TGTGCCTGGAGTCGACAGGGGCCCGGGGAGCTGTTTTTT CAWSRQGPGELFF
11 TRBJ2-1 TRBD2 TRBV20-1 . TGCAGTGCTAGCGGCGGGAGTAGGGCGTTCTTC CSASGGSRAFF
15 TRBJ2-1 TRBD2 TRBV5-1 few TGCGCCAGCAGCCCATTAGCGGGCTCCTACAATGAGCAGTTCTTC CASSPLAGSYNEQFF
18 TRBJ2-7 TRBD2 TRBV4-1 . TGCGCCAGCAGCCAAGAAGGGACTAGCGCCGCTAACTCCTACGAGCAGTACTTC CASSQEGTSAANSYEQYF
15 TRBJ2-5 . TRBV10-3 . TGTGCCATCAGTGACCAGGCGGGGAGCGGGGAGACCCAGTACTTC CAISDQAGSGETQYF
15 TRBJ1-2 . TRBV28 . TGTGCCAGCAGTTCTCCTCCAGACAGCAACTATGGCTACACCTTC CASSSPPDSNYGYTF
15 TRBJ2-7 . TRBV28 few TGTGCCAGCAGTTTTGAGGGCAGGGGCTCCTACGAGCAGTACTTC CASSFEGRGSYEQYF
16 TRBJ2-4 TRBD2 TRBV5-1 . TGCGCCAGCAATAAATCAGCGGGAATAGCCAAAAACATTCAGTACTTC CASNKSAGIAKNIQYF
13 TRBJ1-5 TRBD1 TRBV20-1 . TGCAGTGCTAGTAGCCAGGGGGGCCAGCCCCAGCATTTT CSASSQGGQPQHF
15 TRBJ2-7 TRBD2 TRBV29-1 . TGCAGCGTTGAGGGGAGCGCGGGAGGGCCGAACGAGCAGTACTTC CSVEGSAGGPNEQYF
16 TRBJ2-7 . TRBV29-1 . TGCAGCGTTGAAGATAAGGGGGGGGGTACCTCCTACGAGCAGTACTTC CSVEDKGGGTSYEQYF
15 TRBJ1-2 . TRBV5-5 . TGTGCCACCTTCCTCACAGGAACCCTTAACTATGGCTACACCTTC CATFLTGTLNYGYTF
15 TRBJ2-1 TRBD2 TRBV7-3 . TGTGCCAGCAGCTCAGTAGCGGGAGGTGTCAATGAGCAGTTCTTC CASSSVAGGVNEQFF
15 TRBJ2-1 . TRBV27 . TGTGCCAGCAGTACTGGCCTACCGGGATACAATGAGCAGTTCTTC CASSTGLPGYNEQFF
14 TRBJ2-2 TRBD2 TRBV7-3 . TGTGCCAGCAGAGCAAGCGGGAGCCCCGGGGAGCTGTTTTTT CASRASGSPGELFF
12 TRBJ2-7 . TRBV14 once TGTGCCAGCAGCCAAAATACCTACGAGCAGTACTTC CASSQNTYEQYF
15 TRBJ2-7 . TRBV7-2 . TGTGCCAGCAGCTTACAAACCGGGACACCCTACGAGCAGTACTTC CASSLQTGTPYEQYF
17 TRBJ2-7 TRBD2 TRBV7-2 . TGTGCCAGCAGCCCCCGGGCTAGCGGGGGGATCTCCTACGAGCAGTACTTC CASSPRASGGISYEQYF
12 TRBJ2-1 TRBD2 TRBV29-1 . TGCAGCGGCGCGGGACTAGCGGTCCCCCAGTTCTTC CSGAGLAVPQFF
13 TRBJ2-7 . TRBV5-1 . TGCGCCAGCAGCTTAGCTGTAACCTACGAGCAGTACTTC CASSLAVTYEQYF
15 TRBJ2-7 TRBD1 TRBV12-5 . TGTGCTAGCGCCTTGGGGGACAGTCGGAACTACGAGCAGTACTTC CASALGDSRNYEQYF
14 TRBJ2-3 . TRBV27 . TGTGCCAGCAGCGTTACGACAGACACAGATACGCAGTATTTT CASSVTTDTDTQYF
13 TRBJ1-3 TRBD1 TRBV10-3 . TGTGCCATCAGCGGACAGGCTGGAAACACCATATATTTT CAISGQAGNTIYF
11 TRBJ1-6 . TRBV6-4 . TGTGCCATCCTTAGGGGTTCACCCCTCCACTTT CAILRGSPLHF
15 TRBJ1-6 TRBD1 TRBV3-1/TRBV3-2 . TGTGCCAGCAGCCAAGGGGCACAGGGGTGGTCACCCCTCCACTTT CASSQGAQGWSPLHF
16 TRBJ2-5 . TRBV5-1 . TGCGCCAGCAGTGTGATGGAAAAAGTGACTTATGCGACCCAGTACTTC CASSVMEKVTYATQYF
14 TRBJ2-2 TRBD2 TRBV7-9 . TGTGCCAGCACCTCTCGGGGGGAGGCCGGGGAGCTGTTTTTT CASTSRGEAGELFF